This entry lists 31 T cell receptor beta chains sequenced from one sample in a study of regulatory T cells in long-lasting Graves disease. HTBI primers from iRepertoire and Arm-PCR of CDR3 regions yielded the TCR beta libraries. TCRdb re-derived calls from the multiplex PCR reads in MiXCR, one entry per CDR3 protein. Of 360,000 or so distinct CDR3 sequences listed, about an eighth are singletons. Time point given: newly diagnosed GD, antithyroid drugs for less than 3 months. The TCR library was made from RNA extracted from PBMCs. These records were also assigned to another study, of T cells in Graves' hyperthyroidism and ophthalmopathy.

The sample consisted of peripheral blood mononuclear cells (PBMCs), taken at new diagnosis, from a patient treated with antithyroid drugs. The receptors derive from a woman between 18 and 29 years old with Graves disease.

This chain uses TRBV7-2 with TRBJ2-1; TRBD2 agrees at 12 bases. This CDR3 comprises 16 residues. Germline V lookup: CDR1 SGHTA, CDR2 FQGNSA. Germline trimming cut 7 bases from V and 6 bases from J; bases unmatched to any gene: 10. The CDR3, as DNA: TGTGCCAGCAACCACGAGACTAGCGGGAGTCTCAATGAGCAGTTCTTC. As protein: CASNHETSGSLNEQFF.

Comments on this clonotype: This may be a read error: a much more frequent sequence differs by one nucleotide. J is TRBJ1-1 and V is TRBV2; weak D call: TRBD1 (6 bases). From germline, CDR1 is SNHLY and CDR2 FYNNEI. The CDR3 consists of 13 residues. CDR3 nucleotides: TGTGCCAGCAGAGGACAGTTGAACATTGAAGCTTTCTTT. Amino acids: CASRGQLNIEAFF.

This clonotype came up many times. The chain combines TRBV6-7 with TRBJ1-1, with 7 bases matching TRBD1. TRBV6-7 is designated an ORF whose function remains uncertain. After removal of 7 bases from V and 7 bases from J, the junction contained 6 bases not matched to a gene. This CDR3 is built from 12 residues. The CDR3 is CASTLGQSEAFF. The CDR3 coding sequence is TGTGCCAGCACACTGGGACAGAGTGAAGCTTTCTTT.

This clonotype was seen at least ten times. The V gene is TRBV27, the J gene TRBJ2-7; possibly TRBD2 for D (7 bases). Germline CDR1 and CDR2: MNHEY and SMNVEV (reference sequence). V was cut by 5 bases and J by 3 bases, with 17 bases left in between. CDR3 length equals 15 residues. As DNA, the CDR3 is TGTGCCAGCAGTCTCTATGGGGGGGCTCTCTACGAGCAGTACTTC. Its translation is CASSLYGGALYEQYF.

This chain connects TRBV10-3 to TRBJ2-2; 8 bases match TRBD1. Looked up from germline, CDR1 is ENHRY and CDR2 is SYGVKD. CDR3 length: 14 amino acids. The V and J ends lost 11 bases and 2 bases, in that order; junction bases with no gene match: 7. As DNA, the CDR3 is TGTGCCTCCTTGACAGGGGCTAACACCGGGGAGCTGTTTTTT. Protein: CASLTGANTGELFF.

This clonotype has a count of ten or more. This chain uses TRBV7-2 with TRBJ1-2; 7 bases line up with TRBD1. Germline CDR1 reads SGHTA; CDR2 reads FQGNSA. V was clipped by 2 bases and J by 3 bases; unmatched bases: 9. The CDR3 contains 16 residues. DNA for the CDR3: TGTGCCAGCAGCTTAATAGGGGGCGCGTCGTACTATGGCTACACCTTC. Translated: CASSLIGGASYYGYTF.

This clonotype occurred many times. This chain joins TRBV28 and TRBJ2-3; TRBD2 aligns across 12 bases. Germline CDR1 and CDR2: MDHEN and SYDVKM. The CDR3 is 19 residues long. With 5 bases clipped from V and 6 bases from J, the junction kept 18 bases outside the gene matches. CDR3 DNA sequence: TGTGCCAGCAGTCCCCACACCCTAGCGGGAGGGTCCCGGGAGGATACGCAGTATTTT. Translated, it gives CASSPHTLAGGSREDTQYF.

This clonotype has a handful of counts. This sequence joins TRBV4-3 and TRBJ1-2, with TRBD1 matching 7 bases. Trimming at V came to 2 bases and at J to 8 bases, leaving 14 bases not matched to a gene. This CDR3 is 16 amino acids long. Per the germline V gene, CDR1 is LGHNA and CDR2 is YSLEER. CDR3 sequence reads: CASSQYTGDWVRGYTF. The CDR3 DNA follows: TGCGCCAGCAGCCAATACACAGGGGACTGGGTTCGAGGCTACACCTTC.

This clonotype was found many times. This chain connects TRBV12-3 or TRBV12-4 to TRBJ1-2; tentatively, D is TRBD1 (5 bases). V lost 4 bases to trimming and J lost 7 bases, with 10 bases between them. The CDR3 is 12 residues long. DNA for the CDR3: TGTGCCAGCAGTTCCAGGGATTCTGGCTACACCTTC. This encodes CASSSRDSGYTF.

This clonotype has ten or more counts. The V and J genes are TRBV12-5 and TRBJ1-5; D is unresolved. Trimming removed 4 bases from V and 4 bases from J, with 20 bases in between. This CDR3 is 17 amino acids long. Per the germline V gene, CDR1 is LGHNT and CDR2 is FRNRAP. The CDR3 here is CASGSTRPRGINQPQHF. The CDR3 region has the DNA TGTGCTAGTGGTTCCACGAGACCCCGAGGGATTAATCAGCCCCAGCATTTT.

This clonotype was found many times. V usage is TRBV6-2 or TRBV6-3 and J usage is TRBJ2-1; possible D gene TRBD1, 5 bases. The germline V and J ends were trimmed by 2 bases and 10 bases, with 15 bases remaining between them. This CDR3 is 14 amino acids long. CDR1 and CDR2 from the germline V gene are MNHEY and SVGEGT. The CDR3 DNA follows: TGTGCCAGCAGTTACCTTGGACAAATTCCGGAGCAGTTCTTC. Its protein product is CASSYLGQIPEQFF.

This clonotype was counted ten times or more. V usage is TRBV10-3 and J usage is TRBJ2-2; tentative D call: TRBD1 (6 bases). V was pared by 0 bases and J by 4 bases, with 12 bases between. The CDR3 totals 16 residues. Germline V gives CDR1 ENHRY, CDR2 SYGVKD. The CDR3 is CAISESLRQATGELFF. In DNA form, the CDR3 reads TGTGCCATCAGTGAGTCCTTGAGACAGGCCACCGGGGAGCTGTTTTTT.

This clonotype was seen repeatedly, ten times or more. The chain carries TRBV7-2 and TRBJ1-2; D remains unclear. Germline V gene lookup returns CDR1 SGHTA and CDR2 FQGNSA. The CDR3 runs to 15 residues. The V end lost 5 bases, the J end lost 3 bases, and 16 bases lay between the germline ends. This CDR3 is CASSLSVLLDYGYTF. The CDR3 bases are TGTGCCAGCAGCCTCAGTGTCCTGCTTGACTATGGCTACACCTTC.

There are a few counts of this clonotype. The chain is built from TRBV6-5 and TRBJ2-7; D not resolved. This CDR3 spans 15 amino acids. Germline loops: CDR1 MNHEY, CDR2 SVGAGI. The V gene lost 2 bases and the J gene lost 1 base, with 12 bases spanning the gap. CDR3 amino acids: CASSYGSATSYEQYF. The CDR3 nucleotides read TGTGCCAGCAGTTACGGGTCGGCGACTTCCTACGAGCAGTACTTC.

This clonotype has more than one count but fewer than ten. This sequence joins TRBV19 and TRBJ1-6; 10 positions match TRBD1. The V gene end was trimmed by 11 bases and the J gene end by 7 bases; junction bases not matched to a gene: 8. The CDR3 spans 14 residues. Germline V gene sequence: CDR1 LNHDA, CDR2 SQIVND (reference sequence). CDR3: CASKGDRGNSPLHF. The CDR3 nucleotides are TGTGCCTCGAAAGGGGACAGGGGAAATTCACCCCTCCACTTT.

This clonotype was detected only a few times. The chain carries TRBV18 and TRBJ1-3, with no clear D. Trimming removed 3 bases at V and 4 bases at J, with 7 bases between. Germline lookup yields CDR1 KGHSH and CDR2 LQKENI. CDR3 length equals 13 residues. CDR3 protein: CASSPTFGNTIYF. DNA for the CDR3: TGTGCCAGCTCACCTACTTTCGGAAACACCATATATTTT.

V and J are TRBV19 and TRBJ2-5, with 9 bases that match TRBD2. Germline V gene data show CDR1 as LNHDA and CDR2 as SQIVND (reference sequence). Trimming cost V 5 bases and J 5 bases; bases outside gene matches: 6. CDR3 length equals 14 residues. CDR3 protein: CASSRIAGVETQYF. CDR3 coding DNA: TGTGCCAGTAGTCGGATAGCGGGAGTGGAGACCCAGTACTTC.

This clonotype was detected ten times or more. The chain joins TRBV28 to TRBJ1-1; D is ambiguous. Germline V lookup: CDR1 MDHEN, CDR2 SYDVKM. This CDR3 region has 12 residues. V was clipped by 7 bases and J by 0 bases, with 6 bases between them. CDR3 coding DNA: TGTGCCAGCATCCAGATGAACACTGAAGCTTTCTTT. Translation: CASIQMNTEAFF.

The table lists this clonotype with many counts. The gene calls are TRBV11-3 and TRBJ2-3; 8 positions agree with TRBD2. This CDR3 has 15 amino acids. V dropped 1 base and J dropped 3; count of bases not matched to a gene: 3. Germline assignment: CDR1 SGHNT and CDR2 YENEEA. In DNA, the CDR3 is TGTGCCAGCAGCTTAGGGGGACTAGAGACAGATACGCAGTATTTT. Translating gives CASSLGGLETDTQYF. Full variable domain (missing parts from reference TRBV11-3 and TRBJ2-3): EAGVVQSPRYKIIEKKQPVAFWCNPISGHNTLYWYLQNLGQGPELLIRYENEEAVDDSQLPKDRFSAERLKGVDSTLKIQPAELGDSAVYLCASSLGGLETDTQYFGPGTRLTVL.

V and J are TRBV29-1 and TRBJ2-1; D is ambiguous. Germline CDR1 and CDR2: SQVTM and ANQGSEA. Trimming left V 3 bases short and J 0 bases short, with 12 bases between. The CDR3 contains 15 residues. In DNA, the CDR3 is TGCAGCGTTGAGAGTGGTCCGAGCTCCTACAATGAGCAGTTCTTC. Translated: CSVESGPSSYNEQFF.

The sample holds a few counts of this clonotype. This sequence joins TRBV19 and TRBJ2-1; 12 bases agree with TRBD2. CDR3 size: 18 residues. Germline V lookup: CDR1 LNHDA, CDR2 SQIVND (reference sequence). Losses at the gene ends were 3 bases for V and 9 bases for J; bases not matched to a gene: 15. DNA for the CDR3: TGTGCCAGTAGTATTCTCCCGAAGACTAGCGGGAGTCGTGGTGAGCAGTTCTTC. Its translation: CASSILPKTSGSRGEQFF. The complete variable domain, with remaining parts taken from reference TRBV19 and TRBJ2-1, reads DGGITQSPKYLFRKEGQNVTLSCEQNLNHDAMYWYRQDPGQGLRLIYYSQIVNDFQKGDIAEGYSVSREKKESFPLTVTSAQKNPTAFYLCASSILPKTSGSRGEQFFGPGTRLTVL.

The chain is built from TRBV18 and TRBJ1-5; maybe TRBD1 (6 bases). This CDR3 has 15 amino acids. CDR1 KGHSH and CDR2 LQKENI come from the germline V gene. The germline V and J ends were trimmed by 2 bases and 3 bases, with 11 bases remaining between them. Here the CDR3 DNA reads TGTGCCAGCTCACCATCGGACAGCTACAATCAGCCCCAGCATTTT. It codes for CASSPSDSYNQPQHF.

This clonotype appeared a few times. This may be a read error: a much more frequent sequence differs by one nucleotide. Likely a read error: the CDR3 ends without its conserved phenylalanine or tryptophan. The CDR3 region is CASSLGKVSTDTQYL. DNA for the CDR3: TGCGCCAGCAGCTTAGGGAAAGTGAGCACAGATACGCAGTATCTT. V usage is TRBV5-1 and J usage is TRBJ2-3; D is unresolved. V shed 2 bases and J shed 0 bases, with 10 bases lying between them. The CDR3 is 15 amino acids. Germline V CDR1 and CDR2: SGHRS, YFSETQ.

This clonotype was counted ten times or more. The chain is built from TRBV20-1 and TRBJ1-2, with D hard to call. Germline V gives CDR1 DFQATT, CDR2 SNEGSKA (reference sequence). The CDR3 sequence is 15 residues long. V dropped 6 bases and J dropped 6 bases, with 23 bases sitting between them. This chain's CDR3 is CSATLPHSRRDGYTF. The CDR3 nucleotides read TGCAGTGCCACTTTACCCCATTCGCGGAGGGATGGCTACACCTTC.

This clonotype was seen repeatedly, ten times or more. The chain employs TRBV10-3 and TRBJ2-4; D is unclear. Germline V gives CDR1 ENHRY, CDR2 SYGVKD. Between the trimmed V and J ends, which lost 11 bases and 3 bases, there was a span of 14 bases. The CDR3 contains 13 residues. CDR3 in DNA: TGTGCCCCCTCTTGTGACCGCAAAAACATTCAGTACTTC. Translating gives CAPSCDRKNIQYF.

This clonotype showed up just a few times. This chain joins TRBV10-3 and TRBJ2-1; TRBD2 aligns across 9 bases. Germline V lookup: CDR1 ENHRY, CDR2 SYGVKD. V was clipped by 10 bases and J by 7 bases; unmatched bases: 26. This CDR3 has 19 amino acids. DNA for the CDR3: TGTGCCACCGGGCCTGAAGAACTGTCTAGCGGGAAAGTCAAGAATGAGCAGTTCTTC. Its protein product is CATGPEELSSGKVKNEQFF.

The chain links TRBV7-3 to TRBJ2-2; 10 positions match TRBD1. The CDR3 length is 15 residues. Germline CDR1 and CDR2: SGHTA and FQGTGA. V was clipped by 5 bases and J by 7 bases; unmatched bases: 7. CDR3 in amino acids: CASSRQGAGIGELFF. CDR3 DNA: TGTGCCAGCAGCAGACAGGGGGCGGGGATCGGGGAGCTGTTTTTT.

The chain carries TRBV29-1 and TRBJ2-7; D possibly matches TRBD1 or TRBD2 (6 bases each). CDR1 and CDR2 from the germline V gene are SQVTM and ANQGSEA. Between the trimmed V and J ends, which lost 6 bases and 5 bases, there was a span of 20 bases. The CDR3 contains 14 residues. The CDR3 loop is CSVGGRDVGNEQYF. The CDR3 DNA reads TGCAGCGTGGGGGGCAGGGACGTCGGCAACGAGCAGTACTTC.

This clonotype has at least ten counts. The V gene is TRBV9, the J gene TRBJ2-5, with D possibly being TRBD2 (5 bases). Germline lookup yields CDR1 SGDLS and CDR2 YYNGEE. The CDR3 contains 14 residues. V was shortened by 5 bases and J by 2 bases, with 13 bases between the two germline ends. Written as DNA, the CDR3 is TGTGCCAGCAGTCCACCGGAGGCGCAAGAGACCCAGTACTTC. Its protein is CASSPPEAQETQYF.

This clonotype has at least ten counts. The V gene is TRBV27, the J gene TRBJ2-1, with 12 positions matching TRBD2. Germline V CDR1 and CDR2: MNHEY, SMNVEV (reference sequence). This CDR3 contains 20 residues. After removal of 5 bases from V and 3 bases from J, the junction contained 17 bases not matched to a gene. The CDR3 bases are TGTGCCAGCAGTCTTCCCACTAGCGGGGGGCCCTATCGGAACTACAATGAGCAGTTCTTC. As protein: CASSLPTSGGPYRNYNEQFF.

This clonotype was observed many times. The DNA of the CDR3 is TGTGCCACCAGCGGGACAGGGGAAGACTATGGCTACACCTTC. This gives the protein CATSGTGEDYGYTF. V and J are TRBV24-1 and TRBJ1-2, with 10 bases lining up with TRBD1. With V trimmed by 7 bases and J by 3 bases, 4 bases remained unmatched. The CDR3 consists of 14 residues. Germline loops: CDR1 KGHDR, CDR2 SFDVKD.